The text below deals with one T cell receptor beta chain. Its target is not known. Sequence at one end of the junction differs from germline and may be a read error. The sample comes from a study of tumor-infiltrating lymphocytes in primary liver carcinoma. Total RNA (around 0.45 ug) served as template for TCR beta cDNA synthesis primed by a constant-region primer. Each TCR beta library was derived from three nested multiplex PCR rounds that employed slightly modified ARM-PCR. The first two PCR rounds used TRBV1-TRBV30 primers with a Cbeta primer, roughly 10 cycles each. TCRdb used MiXCR to reprocess the multiplex PCR reads, holding one entry per CDR3 protein. The sample records tens of thousands of distinct CDR3 sequences, around 70% being singletons. Study findings and constraints: Found in all five tumor regions were only about 7-24% of top clones.

Germline V lookup: CDR1 MDHEN, CDR2 SYDVKM. The CDR3 extends over 15 amino acids. From roughly 20-30 mg of unsorted bulk tissue, DNA and RNA were co-extracted together. Every patient in the cohort had a primary liver carcinoma. That carcinoma was treated by surgical resection. Viable tumor cells exceeded 80% in all tumor samples. This sequence joins TRBV28 and TRBJ2-7, with 8 bases matching TRBD2. The TCR comes from a man aged 35-49 years with primary liver carcinoma and hepatitis B virus infection. Sequencing was done on a sample of liver tumor tissue from sampling region 1. Subset here: tumor region T1, superior pole. Written as DNA, the CDR3 is TGTGTCAGCAGCCGGGGGGGGGAGTCGTCCTACGAGCAGTACTTC. It is translated as CVSSRGGESSYEQYF.